These 2 T cell receptor beta chains originate from one sample sequenced in a study of shared clonotypes between healthy human individuals. Measured with immunoSEQ multiplex PCR; TCRdb has only the in-frame clones, and not every one. The sample has around 480,000 clones; around 79% are singletons. Sequenced input: PBMCs. The receptors were sampled from a middle-aged woman in good health. Some clones in this sample may be carry-over from other donors' samples.

This rearrangement joins TRBV30 to TRBJ1-5, with no clear D. The CDR3 has 15 residues. The V end was cut by 5 bases, the J end by 0 bases, with 14 bases between. Germline CDR1 GTSNPN, CDR2 SVGIG (reference sequence). CDR3 protein: CAWGKGDYSNQPQHF. The CDR3 DNA reads TGTGCCTGGGGCAAAGGAGATTATAGCAATCAGCCCCAGCATTTT.

Comment on this clone: Relative to the germline gene, one junction end is altered; a read error may explain this. The sample holds other DNA sequences that translate to the same CDR3. This chain joins TRBV4-1 and TRBJ2-7; 9 positions match TRBD1. The V gene's germline CDR1 is MGHRA and CDR2 YSYEKL. This CDR3 is built from 16 residues. The CDR3 here is CASSLSGQGGAYEQYF. The CDR3 nucleotides are TGCGCCAGCAGCCTTTCGGGACAGGGTGGGGCCTACGAACAGTACTTC.